Listed here is a single T cell receptor beta chain. Its cognate antigen has yet to be identified. Base qualities are not provided; no much larger clone lies one nucleotide away. This sample stems from a study of long-term antiretroviral therapy in people with HIV (dated by TCRdb to between 2020 and 2023). Notes on the research overall: The earliest samples were collected roughly a decade before the 2015 WHO recommendation for immediate ART, at a time when ART was usually postponed until CD4 counts fell. A retrospective serial study tested whether changes in peripheral blood TRB repertoire composition and diversity were associated with ART initiation and durable HIV suppression. A total of 192 cryopreserved PBMC samples came from a few dozen adults with confirmed HIV infection and were collected serially over a mean of about 6 years (range 1-12). Among the 30 or so participants with HIV, more than ten were female. No cross-contamination during QIAcube processing was seen in test extractions of a monoclonal T-cell line run alongside 25 to 35 polyclonal samples.

From V the trimming removes 6 bases and from J it removes 4 bases, while the gene matches leave 5 bases of the junction unaccounted for. CDR3 length: 14 amino acids, cysteine to phenylalanine. Solely the CDR3 DNA is kept, with 42 bases framed from the first base. Based on the germline V gene, the CDR1 and CDR2 sequences are SGHTA and FQGNSA. Results and caveats for the whole study, not just this receptor: Inferences about post-ART repertoire changes are limited because no data were available on ART adherence, viral resistance or therapy changes. A significant increase in TRB diversity was found to be associated with ART initiation, although TRB diversity was observed to remain significantly below that of transplant donor controls even after long-term ART. The samples span the years 2004 to 2017, and the ART regimens used may be less effective than current regimens. Because cell numbers in pre-ART samples were limited, unsorted PBMC were profiled instead of sorted CD4+ and CD8+ T cells. The repertoire was dominated across all time points by expanded TRB clones identified before ART initiation, although this dominance was seen to fluctuate and to decrease in many PLHIV after ART. Owing to limited PBMC availability, only the TCR beta chain was sequenced, without alpha chain pairing. Compared with controls, HIV repertoires had narrower CDR3 length ranges, and the network structure pointed to an antigen-experienced repertoire that shifted only slightly toward naive after ART.

The immunoSEQ hsTCRB v3.0 assay was used at survey level resolution for TRB variable region sequencing. The target sequencing depth for TRB was roughly 40,000-55,000 T-cell genomes per sample. An Illumina MiSeq with a v3 150-cycle kit was used to sequence the pooled TRB libraries. For the original study's pipeline: Repertoire analysis was performed in R inside a reproducible Nextflow workflow that covered QC, data transformation and analysis. LymphoSeq2, an R package for AIRR-Seq data exploration, was used to implement custom analyses. After excluding several samples that yielded fewer than 5000 total TRB sequences, around 190 HIV repertoires remained for analysis. Among the 170 to 200 HIV repertoires that were kept, under 60 were collected before ART initiation and roughly 130 were collected after ART initiation. Each repertoire was downsampled to 5000 TRB nucleotide sequences, and summary statistics were averaged across 100 downsampling iterations. TRB sequences were retained for analysis only if CDR3 regions of at least seven amino acids were present. Diversity was assessed using a clonality score derived from Shannon entropy and using the Gini coefficient. In the repertoire networks, any two of the top 5000 CDR3 amino acid sequences were linked whenever the two sequences differed by an edit distance of one. For TRB CDR3 amino acid sequences, GLIPH2 was used to predict antigen specificity groups and MHC restriction. CDR3 amino acid sequences were matched against VDJdb and McPAS-TCR to flag known CMV, EBV, HIV or tissue antigen associations. Pre-ART, post-ART and control groups were compared with Wilcoxon signed-rank tests and Holm-Bonferroni correction. The immuneACCESS repertoire file appears here via TCRdb, limited to in-frame rearrangements. These files lack a portion of the clones; in checked studies, under half of the deficit traces to unresolved V genes, and the cause of the others is not known. From that table come the V and J calls and clone size; the DNA was used to work out D and trimming. The sample table holds about 14,000 clones, of which roughly 90% were seen once. The biggest ten clones account for roughly 10% of the sample.

To be included, a participant needed at least one PBMC sample from before ART initiation plus at least two post-ART samples. Every participant with HIV received treatment in the United States of America. Before DNA extraction, cryopreserved samples of about 0.95-10 million PBMC were thawed and then washed. At the time of the earliest PBMC sample for each participant with HIV, ages ranged from about 20 to 54 years. PBMC samples were contributed by each participant from 1-4 timepoints before ART initiation and 2-8 timepoints after ART initiation, with a median of 7 samples. For every participant, serial HIV viral load, CD4+ T-cell count, ART history and demographic data were obtained. A Qiagen kit on a QIAcube was used to extract genomic DNA from unsorted PBMC, with samples processed in batches of 12.

Sample: unsorted PBMCs, taken 6.2 years after starting antiretroviral therapy. This receptor was identified in a man aged 35 to 55 with HIV. The sequence joins TRBV7-2 to TRBJ2-3; 9 of the junction bases match TRBD1. The CDR3 loop reads CASSRDRAADTQYF. Here is the DNA: TGTGCCAGCAGTCGGGACAGGGCCGCAGATACGCAGTATTTT. The reference TRBV7-2 and TRBJ2-3 proteins fill in what lies around the CDR3, so the full variable domain reads GAGVSQSPSNKVTEKGKDVELRCDPISGHTALYWYRQSLGQGLEFLIYFQGNSAPDKSGLPSDRFSAERTGGSVSTLTIQRTQQEDSAVYLCASSRDRAADTQYFGPGTRLTVL.